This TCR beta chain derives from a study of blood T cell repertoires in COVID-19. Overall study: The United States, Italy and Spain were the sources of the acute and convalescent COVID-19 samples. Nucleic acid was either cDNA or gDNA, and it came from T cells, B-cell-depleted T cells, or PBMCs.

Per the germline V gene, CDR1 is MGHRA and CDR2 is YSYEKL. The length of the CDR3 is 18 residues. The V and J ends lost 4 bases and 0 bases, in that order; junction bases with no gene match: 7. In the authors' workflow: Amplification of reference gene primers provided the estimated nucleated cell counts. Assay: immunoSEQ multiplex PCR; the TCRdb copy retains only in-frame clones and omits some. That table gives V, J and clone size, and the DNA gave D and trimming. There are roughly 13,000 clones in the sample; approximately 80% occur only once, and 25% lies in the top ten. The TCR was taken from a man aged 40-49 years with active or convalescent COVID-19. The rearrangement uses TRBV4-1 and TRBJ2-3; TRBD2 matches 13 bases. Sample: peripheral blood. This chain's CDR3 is CASSRLAGGVISTDTQYF. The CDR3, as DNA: TGCGCCAGCAGCCGACTAGCGGGAGGCGTCATTAGCACAGATACGCAGTATTTT.